This TCR beta chain was sequenced during a study of blood T cell repertoires in COVID-19. Across the study: Some COVID-19 samples were acute and others convalescent; all came from the United States, Italy and Spain.

Participant ages covered roughly 18 to 89 years across 20 to 25 US areas. Cohorts were determined from participant-reported clinical history. Exposed participants encountered a COVID-19 case during the 2 weeks preceding study entry. Germline lookup yields CDR1 MDHEN and CDR2 SYDVKM. This CDR3 comprises 16 residues. V dropped 5 bases and J dropped 8; count of bases not matched to a gene: 10. Assay used: immunoSEQ multiplex PCR; TCRdb lists only in-frame clones, some missing. The sample has approximately 200,000 clones; 70% to 90% are singletons. The chain uses TRBV28 and TRBJ2-1, with 12 bases lining up with TRBD2. The sample consisted of PBMCs or T cells enriched from blood (not recorded which). The TCR originated in a young woman who had been exposed to COVID-19. Here the CDR3 DNA reads TGTGCCAGCAGTCCCGCCGGGACTAGCGGGTTCGATGAGCAGTTCTTC. Protein sequence: CASSPAGTSGFDEQFF. Using reference TRBV28 and TRBJ2-1 for the parts outside the CDR3, the full variable domain is DVKVTQSSRYLVKRTGEKVFLECVQDMDHENMFWYRQDPGLGLRLIYFSYDVKMKEKGDIPEGYSVSREKKERFSLILESASTNQTSMYLCASSPAGTSGFDEQFFGPGTRLTVL.